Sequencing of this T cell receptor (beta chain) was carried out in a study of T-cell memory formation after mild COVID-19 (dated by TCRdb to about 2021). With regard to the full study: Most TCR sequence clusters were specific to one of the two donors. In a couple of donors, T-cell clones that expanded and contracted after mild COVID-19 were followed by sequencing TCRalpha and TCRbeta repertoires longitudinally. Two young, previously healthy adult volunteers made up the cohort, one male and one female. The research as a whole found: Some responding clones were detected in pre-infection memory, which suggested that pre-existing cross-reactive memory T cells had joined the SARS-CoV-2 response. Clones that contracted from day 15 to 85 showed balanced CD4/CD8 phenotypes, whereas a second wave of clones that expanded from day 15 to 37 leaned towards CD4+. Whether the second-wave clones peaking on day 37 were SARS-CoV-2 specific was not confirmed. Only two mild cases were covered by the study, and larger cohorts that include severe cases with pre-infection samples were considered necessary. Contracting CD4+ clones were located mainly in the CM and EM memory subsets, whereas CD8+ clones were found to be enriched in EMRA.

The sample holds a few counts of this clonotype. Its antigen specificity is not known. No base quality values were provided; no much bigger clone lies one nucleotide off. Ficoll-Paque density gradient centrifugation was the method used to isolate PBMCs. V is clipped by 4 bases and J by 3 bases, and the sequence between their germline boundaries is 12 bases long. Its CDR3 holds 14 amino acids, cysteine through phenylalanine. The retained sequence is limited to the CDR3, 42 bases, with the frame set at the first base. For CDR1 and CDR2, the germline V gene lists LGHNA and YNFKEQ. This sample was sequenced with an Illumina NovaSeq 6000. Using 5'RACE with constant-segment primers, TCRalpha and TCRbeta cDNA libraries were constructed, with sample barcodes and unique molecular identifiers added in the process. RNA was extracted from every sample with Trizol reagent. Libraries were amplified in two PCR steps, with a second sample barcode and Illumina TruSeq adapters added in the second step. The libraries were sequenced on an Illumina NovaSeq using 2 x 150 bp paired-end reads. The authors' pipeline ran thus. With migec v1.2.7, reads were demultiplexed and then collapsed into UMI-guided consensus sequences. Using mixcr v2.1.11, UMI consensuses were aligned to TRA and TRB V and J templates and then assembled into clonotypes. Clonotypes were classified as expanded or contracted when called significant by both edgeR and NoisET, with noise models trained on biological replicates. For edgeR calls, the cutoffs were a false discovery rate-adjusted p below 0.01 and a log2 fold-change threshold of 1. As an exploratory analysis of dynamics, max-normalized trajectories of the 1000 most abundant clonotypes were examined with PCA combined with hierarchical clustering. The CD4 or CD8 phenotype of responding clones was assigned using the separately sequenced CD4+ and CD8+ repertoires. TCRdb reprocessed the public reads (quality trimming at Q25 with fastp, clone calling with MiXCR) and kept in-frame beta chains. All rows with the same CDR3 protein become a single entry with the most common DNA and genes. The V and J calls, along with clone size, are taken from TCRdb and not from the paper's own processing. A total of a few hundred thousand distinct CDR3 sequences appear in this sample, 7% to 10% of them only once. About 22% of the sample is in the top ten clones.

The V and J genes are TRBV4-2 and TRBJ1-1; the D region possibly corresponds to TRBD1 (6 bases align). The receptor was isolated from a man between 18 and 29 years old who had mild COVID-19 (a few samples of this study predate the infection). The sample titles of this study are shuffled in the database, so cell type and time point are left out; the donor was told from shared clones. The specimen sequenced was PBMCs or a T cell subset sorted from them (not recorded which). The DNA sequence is TGTGCCAGCAGCCCGTTACAGGGATACACTGAAGCTTTCTTT. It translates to CASSPLQGYTEAFF.